These 20 T cell receptor beta chains originate from one sample sequenced in a study of somatic mutations in cytotoxic T cells in rheumatoid arthritis (dated by TCRdb to 2017 to 2019). Library method: the immunoSEQ multiplex PCR assay. The table comes from immuneACCESS by way of TCRdb, which keeps in-frame sequences with V and J called. Part of the clones is missing from these tables; in studies checked, under half for an unresolved V gene and the rest for unknown reasons. This sample comprises about 16,000 clones, roughly 86% of them detected only once. Clones ranked in the top ten supply approximately 15% of the sample. Sequenced: CD8+ T cells sorted from blood. The receptor source for this set is a woman in her forties or fifties with rheumatoid arthritis.

The chain employs TRBV7-9 and TRBJ2-7; TRBD1 agrees at 10 bases. V lost 5 bases, J lost 0 bases, and 13 bases stayed unmatched. The CDR3 consists of 18 residues. The germline gives CDR1 SEHNR, CDR2 FQNEAQ (reference sequence). CDR3 loop: CASSPPGGQGVYSYEQYF. As DNA, the CDR3 is TGTGCCAGCAGCCCCCCCGGTGGACAGGGGGTCTACTCCTACGAGCAGTACTTC.

This clone was observed a few times. V usage is TRBV4-3 and J usage is TRBJ1-2, with D unresolved. CDR3 length: 13 residues. V gave up 0 bases and J gave up 2 bases, with 4 bases separating them. Germline V CDR1 and CDR2: LGHNA, YSLEER. The CDR3 region is CASSQEGNYGYTF. CDR3 coding DNA: TGCGCCAGCAGCCAAGAAGGGAACTATGGCTACACCTTC.

The rearrangement links TRBV7-9 to TRBJ2-1; D gene uncertain. V dropped 7 bases and J dropped 6 bases, with 19 bases sitting between them. The CDR3 consists of 15 residues. Germline V gene lookup returns CDR1 SEHNR and CDR2 FQNEAQ (reference sequence). For the CDR3, the DNA is TGTGCCAGCACCCCCGGTGAGGCCCGTCTCAATGAGCAGTTCTTC. This sequence encodes CASTPGEARLNEQFF.

This clone has just one count. V is TRBV6-6 and J is TRBJ1-1; 7 bases match TRBD1. Germline V gene lookup returns CDR1 MNHNY and CDR2 SVGAGI (reference sequence). With 5 bases clipped from V and 1 base from J, the junction kept 7 bases outside the gene matches. The CDR3 consists of 15 residues. The CDR3 DNA sequence: TGTGCCAGCAGTCAAACCGGGACAGCGAACACTGAAGCTTTCTTT. This translates into CASSQTGTANTEAFF.

This chain links TRBV5-1 with TRBJ2-1, with D maybe TRBD2 (5 bases). Germline V lookup: CDR1 SGHRS, CDR2 YFSETQ. The ends were cut back, 5 bases at V and 4 bases at J, with 16 bases in the middle. This CDR3 is built from 15 residues. CDR3 residues: CASREAPSSYNEQFF. CDR3 DNA sequence: TGCGCCAGCAGGGAGGCCCCCAGTAGTTACAATGAGCAGTTCTTC.

Here the CDR3 reads CASSWGGNQETQYF. DNA for the CDR3: TGTGCCAGCAGCTGGGGGGGGAACCAAGAGACCCAGTACTTC. This rearrangement joins TRBV14 to TRBJ2-5, with 7 bases matching TRBD2. There are 14 residues in the CDR3. Germline V gene lookup returns CDR1 SGHDN and CDR2 FVKESK. J gave up 0 bases and V 5 bases, and 3 bases lay outside the gene matches.

V usage is TRBV15 and J usage is TRBJ1-2; D is ambiguous. This CDR3 spans 14 amino acids. The V gene's germline CDR1 is LNHNV and CDR2 YYDKDF (reference sequence). V was pared by 3 bases and J by 2 bases, with 10 bases between. The DNA of the CDR3 is TGTGCCACCAGCAGCGACGGGAAAAACTATGGCTACACCTTC. Its translation is CATSSDGKNYGYTF.

The rearrangement joins TRBV5-4 to TRBJ2-5; 9 nucleotides match TRBD2. The end of the DNA aligns better with TRBJ2-7, so the J call may be wrong. The CDR3 runs 17 residues. In germline, CDR1 is SGHNT, CDR2 YYREEE (reference sequence). CDR3 bases: TGTGCCAGCAGCTTGGGATCAGCGGGAGGACGAAACTACGAGCAGTACTTC. Protein sequence: CASSLGSAGGRNYEQYF.

The chain links TRBV7-8 to TRBJ1-2; possible D gene TRBD1, 6 bases. The CDR3 runs 14 residues. V was shortened by 5 bases and J by 6 bases, with 16 bases between the two germline ends. Germline lookup yields CDR1 SGHVS and CDR2 FQNEAQ. The CDR3 spells CASSPNGGLDGYTF. CDR3 sequence (DNA): TGTGCCAGCAGCCCAAACGGGGGGCTGGATGGCTACACCTTC.

DNA for the CDR3: TGTGCCAGCAGCGTCGGGACAGGGTCCTACAATGAGCAGTTCTTC. Residues: CASSVGTGSYNEQFF. The chain recombines TRBV11-2 with TRBJ2-1, with 9 bases that match TRBD1. Germline CDR1 SGHAT, CDR2 FQNNGV. Trimming took 5 bases from V and 1 from J; bases not matched to a gene: 3. The CDR3 has 15 amino acids. The variable domain in full, completed from reference TRBV11-2 and TRBJ2-1, reads EAGVAQSPRYKIIEKRQSVAFWCNPISGHATLYWYQQILGQGPKLLIQFQNNGVVDDSQLPKDRFSAERLKGVDSTLKIQPAKLEDSAVYLCASSVGTGSYNEQFFGPGTRLTVL.

A few counts support this clone. This chain connects TRBV2 to TRBJ1-1; no clear D gene. V gave up 2 bases and J gave up 1 base, with 14 bases separating them. Germline CDR1 reads SNHLY; CDR2 reads FYNNEI. This CDR3 has 16 amino acids. In nucleotides, the CDR3 is TGTGCCAGCAGTGAAAACCCCTGGAGTCCGAACACTGAAGCTTTCTTT. This sequence encodes CASSENPWSPNTEAFF.

The chain joins TRBV9 to TRBJ2-1, with 10 bases matching TRBD2. V shed 2 bases, J shed 4 bases, and the junction held 3 bases outside the gene matches. From germline, CDR1 is SGDLS and CDR2 YYNGEE. The CDR3 totals 15 residues. The DNA for the CDR3 is TGTGCCAGCAGCGTCACTAGCGGGAATTACAATGAGCAGTTCTTC. Protein product: CASSVTSGNYNEQFF.

The chain couples TRBV7-6 to TRBJ2-3; maybe TRBD2 (6 bases). This CDR3 region has 17 residues. Germline assignment: CDR1 SGHVS and CDR2 FNYEAQ. Trimming removed 2 bases at V and 0 bases at J, with 15 bases between. CDR3 nucleotides: TGTGCCAGCAGCTTACTTCGGACTACTAGCAGCACAGATACGCAGTATTTT. This translates into CASSLLRTTSSTDTQYF.

The V and J genes are TRBV30 and TRBJ2-7; a weak D match, TRBD2 (6 bases). V was cut by 2 bases and J by 2 bases, with 10 bases left in between. Germline CDR1 and CDR2: GTSNPN and SVGIG (reference sequence). This CDR3 contains 13 residues. CDR3 amino acids: CAWSLGLTYEQYF. The CDR3 coding sequence is TGTGCCTGGAGTTTGGGACTTACCTACGAGCAGTACTTC.

The J gene is TRBJ1-5, the V gene TRBV28, with no clear D. Germline V gives CDR1 MDHEN, CDR2 SYDVKM. Trimming shortened V by 6 bases and J by 9 bases, and 18 bases separated the two germline ends. The CDR3 contains 14 residues. The CDR3 nucleotides are TGTGCCAGCAGCTCGGACCTACCGAATTCGCCCCAGCATTTT. Encoded protein: CASSSDLPNSPQHF.

The chain employs TRBV5-4 and TRBJ1-1, with unresolved D. The germline V gene encodes CDR1 SGHNT and CDR2 YYREEE (reference sequence). V lost 0 bases to trimming and J lost 11 bases, with 11 bases between them. The length of the CDR3 is 12 residues. This CDR3 reads CASSLVPPGAFF. The CDR3, as DNA: TGTGCCAGCAGCTTGGTGCCCCCTGGGGCTTTCTTT. Based on the CDR3 plus reference TRBV5-4 and TRBJ1-1, the full variable domain is ETGVTQSPTHLIKTRGQQVTLRCSSQSGHNTVSWYQQALGQGPQFIFQYYREEENGRGNFPPRFSGLQFPNYSSELNVNALELDDSALYLCASSLVPPGAFFGQGTRLTVV.

CDR3 protein: CASSVSEINEQFF. Here the CDR3 DNA reads TGTGCCAGCAGTGTTAGCGAAATCAATGAGCAGTTCTTC. This chain joins TRBV2 and TRBJ2-1; D perhaps matches TRBD2 (5 bases). The V end lost 4 bases, the J end lost 6 bases, and 10 bases lay between the germline ends. The CDR3 runs 13 residues. Germline V gives CDR1 SNHLY, CDR2 FYNNEI.

This chain joins TRBV9 and TRBJ1-1; 7 bases are a match to TRBD1. The junction had 10 bases not matched to a gene; V was cut back by 4 bases and J by 1 base. Germline CDR1 reads SGDLS; CDR2 reads YYNGEE. The CDR3 length is 16 residues. In DNA form, the CDR3 reads TGTGCCAGCAGCTCCCCCCCGGACAGGTGGAACACTGAAGCTTTCTTT. It encodes CASSSPPDRWNTEAFF.

The chain joins TRBV5-4 to TRBJ2-7, with 8 nucleotides matching TRBD1. Germline V gene sequence: CDR1 SGHNT, CDR2 YYREEE (reference sequence). V dropped 1 base and J dropped 5; count of bases not matched to a gene: 5. The CDR3 has 14 amino acids. CDR3 coding DNA: TGTGCCAGCAGCTTGTACAGGGGGAAGAACGAGCAGTACTTC. It specifies CASSLYRGKNEQYF.

The rearrangement joins TRBV27 to TRBJ2-1; D is perhaps TRBD2 (6 bases). V was trimmed by 5 bases and J by 1 base, leaving 12 bases between them. Germline lookup yields CDR1 MNHEY and CDR2 SMNVEV (reference sequence). The CDR3 has 15 residues. CDR3 sequence reads: CASSKTSASYNEQFF. CDR3 bases: TGTGCCAGCAGTAAGACTAGTGCGTCCTACAATGAGCAGTTCTTC.